The 10 T cell receptor beta chains below come from one sample, sequenced in a study of blood T cell repertoires in COVID-19. Method: immunoSEQ multiplex PCR; TCRdb's copy keeps in-frame clones and lacks some. This sample has 350,000 to 450,000 clones; around 89% occur once, and the top ten carry approximately 1.5%. Sequences were obtained from peripheral blood. These receptors originate from a middle-aged woman with COVID-19, enrolled during active disease.

J is TRBJ1-1 and V is TRBV12-3 or TRBV12-4; no firm D call. This CDR3 comprises 12 residues. Trimming took off 5 bases at V and 5 bases at J, with 9 bases between the two ends. CDR3 amino acids: CASSKVGTEAFF. The CDR3 DNA reads TGTGCCAGCAGTAAGGTCGGGACTGAAGCTTTCTTT.

The chain has TRBV9 and TRBJ2-7; 7 bases line up with TRBD1. Unmatched junction bases numbered 4, after V lost 1 base and J lost 3 bases. Germline loops: CDR1 SGDLS, CDR2 YYNGEE. The CDR3 totals 14 residues. CDR3 loop: CASSVTDRSYEQYF. The CDR3 DNA sequence: TGTGCCAGCAGCGTAACGGACAGGAGCTACGAGCAGTACTTC.

This chain uses TRBV5-4 with TRBJ2-6; TRBD1 agrees at 10 bases. Trimming removed 2 bases from V and 2 bases from J; junction bases left unmatched: 7. Germline CDR1 and CDR2: SGHNT and YYREEE (reference sequence). The CDR3 loop spans 18 amino acids. The CDR3 is CASSFRGTGVAGANVLTF. The CDR3 DNA is TGTGCCAGCAGCTTCCGCGGGACAGGGGTAGCTGGGGCCAACGTCCTGACTTTC.

V is TRBV10-3 and J is TRBJ1-3; 12 nucleotides agree with TRBD1. CDR3 length: 17 residues. The germline CDR1 and CDR2 sequences are ENHRY and SYGVKD. V gave up 5 bases and J gave up 0 bases; unmatched junction bases: 5. The CDR3 spells CAISPGQGAPSGNTIYF. The CDR3 bases are TGTGCCATCAGTCCGGGACAGGGGGCCCCCTCTGGAAACACCATATATTTT.

J is TRBJ1-6 and V is TRBV18; TRBD1 is a possible D gene (6 bases). Per germline, CDR1 KGHSH and CDR2 LQKENI. The CDR3 loop spans 15 amino acids. V shed 5 bases and J shed 10 bases, with 18 bases lying between them. CDR3 region: CASSAVGAVGSPLHF. The CDR3 nucleotides are TGTGCCAGCTCAGCGGTGGGGGCCGTCGGGTCACCCCTCCACTTT. The full variable domain, in which reference TRBV18 and TRBJ1-6 provide the parts outside the CDR3, is NAGVMQNPRHLVRRRGQEARLRCSPMKGHSHVYWYRQLPEEGLKFMVYLQKENIIDESGMPKERFSAEFPKEGPSILRIQQVVRGDSAAYFCASSAVGAVGSPLHFGNGTRLTVT.

CDR3 DNA: TGTGCCATCAGCAGAACAGGGGACAATCAGCCCCAGCATTTT. Its translation is CAISRTGDNQPQHF. The J gene is TRBJ1-5, the V gene TRBV10-3; 7 bases map to TRBD1. The CDR3 is 14 residues long. The V segment lost 6 bases and the J segment 3 bases; nucleotides outside the gene matches: 5. CDR1 is ENHRY, CDR2 SYGVKD, per germline.

This clone was picked up a small number of times. The genes are TRBV28 and TRBJ1-6, with a possible D match to TRBD1 (5 bases). The CDR3 is 16 residues long. CDR1 is MDHEN, CDR2 SYDVKM, per germline. V was trimmed by 3 bases and J by 4 bases, leaving 13 bases between them. The CDR3 region has the DNA TGTGCCAGCAGTTTTAAGGGGAACGGATATAATTCACCCCTCCACTTT. Residues: CASSFKGNGYNSPLHF.

Comments on this clone: The same CDR3 arises from other DNA sequences in this sample as well. The V call is TRBV28, the J call TRBJ2-3; D is perhaps TRBD1 (7 bases). The CDR3 loop spans 14 amino acids. Germline V gene lookup returns CDR1 MDHEN and CDR2 SYDVKM. Trimming stripped 5 bases from V and 0 bases from J, with 9 bases between. DNA of the CDR3: TGTGCCAGCAGTCCAGGGGGGAGCACAGATACGCAGTATTTT. Amino acids: CASSPGGSTDTQYF.

V and J are TRBV7-9 and TRBJ2-7; D is unresolved. This CDR3 has 14 residues. The V end lost 4 bases, the J end lost 5 bases, and 15 bases lay between the germline ends. Germline CDR1 reads SEHNR; CDR2 reads FQNEAQ (reference sequence). The CDR3 DNA sequence: TGTGCCAGCAGCTACGGCGACTTGGCAGACGAGCAGTACTTC. Translation gives CASSYGDLADEQYF.

CDR3 in DNA: TGTGCCAGCAGCCCCCGTGAGGATAATAATTCACCCCTCCACTTT. It specifies CASSPREDNNSPLHF. The chain combines TRBV7-2 with TRBJ1-6; D is unresolved. The CDR3 covers 15 residues. Trimming removed 5 bases from V and 5 bases from J, with 13 bases in between. The germline V gene has CDR1 SGHTA and CDR2 FQGNSA.